This T cell receptor (beta chain) comes out of a study of identical twins (dated by TCRdb to 2016 to 2017). With respect to the entire study: TCR alpha and beta repertoires from monozygotic twins, unrelated adults of various ages and cord blood were deep-sequenced to test whether fetal clonotypes persist. Replicate twin experiments were performed at different times using different library preparation protocols to rule out contamination. Overall study results and their limits: Invariant T cells such as MAIT and iNKT could partly confound zero-insertion analyses, though diverse VJ usage argued against this for most clonotypes. Out-of-frame TCR alpha sequences shared between twins showed an excess of low generation-probability sequences compared with coincidental sharing between unrelated individuals. In beta out-of-frame sequences, excess twin sharing was weaker, because having fewer shared sequences lowered the signal-to-noise ratio. In monozygotic twins, recombination models systematically underestimated out-of-frame TCR alpha sharing, but the models matched the sharing seen between unrelated individuals. Because the same donors could not be followed over many years, the conclusions relied on cross-sectional statistical analysis. Abundant cord blood beta clonotypes carried fewer insertions; young adult naive repertoires showed a weaker similar trend, while memory repertoires showed none.

To prepare the library, 5' RACE was applied. For sequencing, an Illumina HiSeq 2000 was employed. Template switching added a universal primer binding site, and the final cDNA carried a unique molecular identifier that allowed TCR cDNA molecules to be counted accurately. First-strand cDNA for TCR alpha and beta chains was synthesized from specific primers in the conserved constant-segment region. Each cDNA library was double barcoded, with a SMART-Mk sample barcode plus Illumina barcodes, to control for contamination. TruSeq adapter sequences, together with Illumina sample barcodes, were added in two successive PCR steps. Sequencing of the TCR alpha and beta cDNA libraries was done on the Illumina HiSeq platform using custom primers. In the paper's pipeline: MiGEC processed the raw reads to extract unique molecular identifiers, while MiXCR was used to determine the CDR3 positions. For each individual, recombination models were inferred using an EM algorithm with the repgenHMM and IGoR tools. Shared clonotype analysis was performed with the tcR package in R, normalizing sharing by the product of cloneset sizes. Out-of-frame nonproductive sequences were analyzed to study raw recombination free of thymic and clonal selection effects. TCRdb trimmed public reads at Q25 via fastp, called clones via MiXCR and kept in-frame beta chains. Merged by CDR3 protein, the rows form single entries marked with the most common genes and DNA. The V and J calls here are based on TCRdb, not the publication. Recorded for this sample are some 1,600,000 distinct CDR3 sequences; roughly 35% of them occurred a single time. The biggest ten clones account for about 0.27% of the sample.

This clonotype has more than one count but fewer than ten. The antigen this receptor binds is unknown. No much larger clone is present one base from it, and per-base qualities are unavailable. All donors were healthy Caucasians. Counted from cysteine to phenylalanine, this CDR3 has 16 amino acids. Only the CDR3 DNA stays, 48 bases, in frame from base 1. Per the germline V gene, MGHRA is the CDR1 and YSYEKL is the CDR2. V is clipped by 1 base and J by 1 base, and the sequence between their germline boundaries is 11 bases long. This chain joins TRBV4-1 to TRBJ2-4; the D segment could be TRBD1, given 5 matching bases. The sample taken for sequencing was cord blood. The receptor comes from a newborn girl in good health. The CDR3 here reads CASSQGLGAAKNIQYF. DNA sequence: TGCGCCAGCAGCCAAGGGCTAGGGGCGGCCAAAAACATTCAGTACTTC.